This TCR beta chain was sequenced in a study of CD8 T cells in Susac syndrome. TCR beta sequencing covered blood CD8+ and CD4+ T cells. This CDR3 is 12 amino acids long. The V gene's germline CDR1 is SGHNT and CDR2 YENEEA. V was clipped by 4 bases and J by 3 bases, with 3 bases between them. The RNA input was roughly 0.45 to 1 ug, and it was reverse transcribed with random hexamers. Across 54 Vbeta and 13 Jbeta, immunoSEQ multiplex PCR amplified TCR beta CDR3. Via MiXCR, TCRdb re-called the immunoSEQ multiplex PCR reads, giving one row per CDR3 protein. The sample comprises 69,000 or so distinct CDR3 sequences, roughly 94% of which are singletons, and 0.5% to 0.6% rests with the top ten.

Sequencing was performed on CD8+ T cells from PBMCs. The sequence was collected from a human donor with multiple sclerosis. This chain connects TRBV11-3 to TRBJ2-2; D unresolved. The CDR3 loop is CASSWHTGELFF. The CDR3 DNA is TGTGCCAGCAGCTGGCACACCGGGGAGCTGTTTTTT.